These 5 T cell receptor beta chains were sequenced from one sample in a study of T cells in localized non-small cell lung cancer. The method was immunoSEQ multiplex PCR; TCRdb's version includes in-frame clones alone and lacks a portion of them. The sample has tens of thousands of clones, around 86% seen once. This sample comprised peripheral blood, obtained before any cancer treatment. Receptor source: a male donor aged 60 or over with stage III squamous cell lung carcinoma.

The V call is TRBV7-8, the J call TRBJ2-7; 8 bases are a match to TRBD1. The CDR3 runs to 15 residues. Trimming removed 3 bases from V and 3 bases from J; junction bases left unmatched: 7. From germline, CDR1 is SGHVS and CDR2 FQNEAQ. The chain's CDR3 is CASSFLSGQGYEQYF. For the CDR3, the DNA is TGTGCCAGCAGCTTTCTTTCCGGACAGGGCTACGAGCAGTACTTC.

CDR3 nucleotides: TGTGCCAGTAGTACCTATTCTACCGGGACAGGGAGCGAGCAGTACTTC. It is translated as CASSTYSTGTGSEQYF. The J gene is TRBJ2-7, the V gene TRBV19; TRBD1 matches 9 bases. Unmatched junction bases numbered 13, after V lost 4 bases and J lost 6 bases. In germline, CDR1 is LNHDA, CDR2 SQIVND (reference sequence). The CDR3 has 16 residues. The variable domain in full, completed from reference TRBV19 and TRBJ2-7, reads DGGITQSPKYLFRKEGQNVTLSCEQNLNHDAMYWYRQDPGQGLRLIYYSQIVNDFQKGDIAEGYSVSREKKESFPLTVTSAQKNPTAFYLCASSTYSTGTGSEQYFGPGTRLTVT.

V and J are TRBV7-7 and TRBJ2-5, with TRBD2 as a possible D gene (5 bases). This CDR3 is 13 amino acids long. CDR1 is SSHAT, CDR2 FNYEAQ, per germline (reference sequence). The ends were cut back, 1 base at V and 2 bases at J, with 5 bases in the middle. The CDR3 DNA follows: TGTGCCAGCAGCTTAGGGAGGCAAGAGACCCAGTACTTC. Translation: CASSLGRQETQYF.

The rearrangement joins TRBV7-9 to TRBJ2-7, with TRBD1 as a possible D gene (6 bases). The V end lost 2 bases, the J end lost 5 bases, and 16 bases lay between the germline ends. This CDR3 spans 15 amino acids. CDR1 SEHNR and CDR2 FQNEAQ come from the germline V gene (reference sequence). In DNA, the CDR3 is TGTGCCAGCAGCTTAATCGGGACACCTTCTGACGAGCAGTACTTC. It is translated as CASSLIGTPSDEQYF. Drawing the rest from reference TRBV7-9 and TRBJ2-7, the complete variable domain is DTGVSQNPRHKITKRGQNVTFRCDPISEHNRLYWYRQTLGQGPEFLTYFQNEAQLEKSRLLSDRFSAERPKGSFSTLEIQRTEQGDSAMYLCASSLIGTPSDEQYFGPGTRLTVT.

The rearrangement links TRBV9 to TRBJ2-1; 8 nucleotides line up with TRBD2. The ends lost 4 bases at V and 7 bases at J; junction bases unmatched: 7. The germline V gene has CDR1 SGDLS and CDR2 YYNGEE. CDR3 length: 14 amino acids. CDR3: CASSPRLARNEQFF. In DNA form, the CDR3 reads TGTGCCAGCAGCCCCCGACTAGCGAGGAATGAGCAGTTCTTC.